This T cell receptor (beta chain) was obtained from a study of blood T cell repertoires in COVID-19. Study summary: Samples came from the United States, Italy and Spain, spanning acute and convalescent COVID-19. T cells, B-cell-depleted T cells, or PBMCs supplied cDNA or gDNA.

In the original analysis: For nucleated cells, counts were estimated from reference gene primer amplification. The assay was immunoSEQ multiplex PCR, and TCRdb's table has in-frame clones only and misses some. That table supplies the V and J calls and clone size; D and trimming were determined from the DNA. The sample lists around 250,000 clones; about four fifths were seen once. Per the germline V gene, CDR1 is MNHEY and CDR2 is SVGEGT. The junction had 7 bases not matched to a gene; V was cut back by 2 bases and J by 6 bases. CDR3 length: 15 residues. This clone was seen once. The rearrangement joins TRBV6-2 or TRBV6-3 to TRBJ1-2, with 9 bases matching TRBD1. This TCR derives from a man aged 35 to 55 with active or convalescent COVID-19. What was sequenced was peripheral blood. The CDR3 DNA is TGTGCCAGCAGTTACCGCGGGACAGGGACTCATGGCTACACCTTC. It encodes CASSYRGTGTHGYTF.